The 29 T cell receptor beta chains below come from one sample, sequenced in a study of blood T cell repertoires in COVID-19. The table came from immunoSEQ multiplex PCR; TCRdb's copy has only in-frame clones and leaves some out. Here the sample spans under 200,000 clones, approximately 80% being singletons. Sequencing used peripheral blood. These receptors were collected from a woman older than 75 with active or convalescent COVID-19.

The chain recombines TRBV27 with TRBJ2-3; TRBD1 agrees at 9 bases. The CDR3 sequence is 15 residues long. CDR1 and CDR2 from the germline V gene are MNHEY and SMNVEV (reference sequence). V gave up 5 bases and J gave up 6 bases; unmatched junction bases: 9. In nucleotides, the CDR3 is TGTGCCAGCAGTCTCCGGGACAGGGTATGGGATACGCAGTATTTT. The encoded protein is CASSLRDRVWDTQYF.

This chain joins TRBV12-5 and TRBJ1-6; D call uncertain. The V gene lost 0 bases and the J gene lost 10 bases, with 7 bases spanning the gap. The CDR3 is 13 residues long. CDR1 and CDR2 from the germline V gene are LGHNT and FRNRAP. In nucleotides, the CDR3 is TGTGCTAGTGGTTTGGTAGCGGGGTCACCCCTCCACTTT. This encodes CASGLVAGSPLHF.

J is TRBJ2-5 and V is TRBV5-1; a possible D gene is TRBD1 (6 bases). V lost 2 bases and J 5 bases, leaving 10 bases between the germline ends. The CDR3 runs 13 residues. Germline CDR1 SGHRS, CDR2 YFSETQ. The DNA for the CDR3 is TGCGCCAGCAGCTTTACAGGGTCGGAGACCCAGTACTTC. This encodes CASSFTGSETQYF.

Comments on this clone: The conserved phenylalanine or tryptophan is not found at the CDR3 terminus, so this likely reflects a read error. No DNA is shown, since the ends of the CDR3 on it are uncertain; the CDR3 is the one TCRdb lists. The V call is TRBV3-1 (or the pseudogene TRBV3-2), the J call TRBJ1-4; TRBD1 reflects the table's D call only, with no check against the DNA. Germline-derived CDR1 and CDR2 are LGHDT and YNNKEL (reference sequence). The CDR3 is 11 amino acids long, termini counted. CDR3: CASSQVGQALN.

The chain joins TRBV7-2 to TRBJ2-3; 10 bases match TRBD2. The CDR3 is made up of 16 amino acids. The J segment lost 4 bases and the V segment lost 5 bases, leaving 9 bases of the junction unmatched. CDR1 is SGHTA, CDR2 FQGNSA, per germline. CDR3 DNA sequence: TGTGCCAGCAGCGAGCAAGCGGGGGGGCATGCAGATACGCAGTATTTT. Encoded protein: CASSEQAGGHADTQYF.

This clone has only one observation. The chain has TRBV5-1 and TRBJ2-3; 12 bases line up with TRBD2. Germline CDR1 is SGHRS and CDR2 is YFSETQ. V was pared by 2 bases and J by 5 bases, with 6 bases of the junction left unmatched. The CDR3 runs to 16 residues. The CDR3 here is CASSFLAGGREDTQYF. DNA for the CDR3: TGCGCCAGCAGCTTTCTAGCGGGGGGGCGGGAAGATACGCAGTATTTT.

This clone came up a few times. J is TRBJ1-1 and V is TRBV6-1; 10 bases are shared with TRBD1. The CDR3 has 17 amino acids. V lost 3 bases, J lost 0 bases, and 7 bases stayed unmatched. CDR1 is MNHNS and CDR2 is SASEGT in the germline V gene. The chain's CDR3 is CASSETGGAFMNTEAFF. CDR3 coding DNA: TGTGCCAGCAGTGAGACAGGGGGCGCCTTCATGAACACTGAAGCTTTCTTT.

The chain has TRBV19 and TRBJ1-3; 9 bases map to TRBD1. The V segment lost 8 bases and the J segment 7 bases; nucleotides outside the gene matches: 3. The CDR3 has 12 residues. The germline V gene has CDR1 LNHDA and CDR2 SQIVND (reference sequence). CDR3 in DNA: TGTGCCAGTGGAGACAGGGGGAACACCATATATTTT. This sequence encodes CASGDRGNTIYF.

V is TRBV5-8 and J is TRBJ1-5; unclear D gene. Germline values: CDR1 SGHTS, CDR2 YDEGEE. The CDR3 totals 14 residues. V was shortened by 1 base and J by 3 bases, with 8 bases between the two germline ends. CDR3 residues: CASSLRGYNQPQHF. The CDR3 DNA is TGTGCCAGCAGCTTGAGAGGGTACAATCAGCCCCAGCATTTT.

The chain employs TRBV13 and TRBJ1-6; 9 bases align to TRBD1. The CDR3 covers 14 residues. CDR1 and CDR2 from the germline V gene are PRHDT and FYEKMQ (reference sequence). V gave up 5 bases and J gave up 9 bases; unmatched junction bases: 5. This CDR3 reads CASSPGQGTSPLHF. CDR3 coding DNA: TGTGCCAGCAGCCCCGGACAGGGGACTTCACCCCTCCACTTT.

This chain joins TRBV9 and TRBJ1-2; 8 bases fit TRBD1. The CDR3 runs to 15 residues. CDR1 is SGDLS, CDR2 YYNGEE, per germline. V shed 0 bases and J 3 bases; nucleotides not matched to a gene: 4. CDR3 region: CASSVVAGGDYGYTF. The CDR3 coding sequence is TGTGCCAGCAGCGTAGTGGCAGGGGGCGACTATGGCTACACCTTC.

The chain couples TRBV27 to TRBJ2-5, with a tentative D call TRBD2 (6 bases). CDR1 and CDR2 from the germline V gene are MNHEY and SMNVEV (reference sequence). The CDR3 is made up of 11 amino acids. V was clipped by 7 bases and J by 5 bases, with 8 bases between them. Written as DNA, the CDR3 is TGTGCCAGCACAGGAGGGGAGACCCAGTACTTC. As protein: CASTGGETQYF.

This chain links TRBV2 with TRBJ2-5; weak D call: TRBD1 (6 bases). The V gene lost 7 bases and the J gene lost 5 bases, with 14 bases spanning the gap. This CDR3 has 13 amino acids. CDR1 SNHLY and CDR2 FYNNEI come from the germline V gene. The CDR3 is CASNVQGSETQYF. The CDR3, as DNA: TGTGCCAGCAACGTACAGGGTTCGGAGACCCAGTACTTC.

Comment on this clone: The sample carries other DNA sequences with the same CDR3. The chain employs TRBV11-2 and TRBJ1-1, with unresolved D. In germline, CDR1 is SGHAT, CDR2 FQNNGV. The CDR3 loop spans 14 amino acids. V lost 1 base and J lost 3, with 9 bases in between. The CDR3 loop is CASSLGLRDTEAFF. The CDR3 DNA reads as TGTGCCAGCAGCTTAGGTCTGAGGGACACTGAAGCTTTCTTT.

The V gene is TRBV10-3, the J gene TRBJ1-6; no reliable D call. CDR1 is ENHRY and CDR2 is SYGVKD in the germline V gene. CDR3 length equals 13 residues. V shed 4 bases and J shed 6 bases, with 7 bases lying between them. CDR3 amino acids: CAISGAANSPLHF. CDR3 DNA sequence: TGTGCCATCAGTGGGGCAGCTAATTCACCCCTCCACTTT.

The chain has TRBV4-1 and TRBJ2-7, with 8 bases fitting TRBD1. Unmatched junction bases numbered 3, after V lost 2 bases and J lost 0 bases. The CDR3 extends over 15 amino acids. Germline CDR1 MGHRA, CDR2 YSYEKL. This chain's CDR3 is CASSQSGQGSYEQYF. CDR3 nucleotides: TGCGCCAGCAGCCAATCCGGACAGGGCTCCTACGAGCAGTACTTC.

This clone has a single count. The V call is TRBV9, the J call TRBJ2-7; 10 bases are a match to TRBD2. CDR1 SGDLS and CDR2 YYNGEE come from the germline V gene. This CDR3 has 16 amino acids. Trimming at V came to 0 bases and at J to 1 base, leaving 4 bases not matched to a gene. CDR3 bases: TGTGCCAGCAGCGTAGGTAGCGGGGGGCCGTCCTACGAGCAGTACTTC. Translating gives CASSVGSGGPSYEQYF.

The chain recombines TRBV19 with TRBJ2-7, with 9 positions matching TRBD1. V was clipped by 10 bases and J by 6 bases; unmatched bases: 10. Germline V lookup: CDR1 LNHDA, CDR2 SQIVND (reference sequence). The CDR3 extends over 13 amino acids. The CDR3 spells CATSRGQGGEQYF. CDR3 nucleotides: TGTGCCACCTCTAGGGGACAGGGAGGCGAGCAGTACTTC. Full variable domain (remainder filled in from reference TRBV19 and TRBJ2-7): DGGITQSPKYLFRKEGQNVTLSCEQNLNHDAMYWYRQDPGQGLRLIYYSQIVNDFQKGDIAEGYSVSREKKESFPLTVTSAQKNPTAFYLCATSRGQGGEQYFGPGTRLTVT.

This chain uses TRBV9 with TRBJ1-2, with a tentative D call TRBD1 (5 bases). The CDR3 loop spans 14 amino acids. With 3 bases removed from V and 0 bases from J, the gap between germline ends came to 9 bases. Germline CDR1 and CDR2: SGDLS and YYNGEE. The CDR3 loop is CASSDTGTNYGYTF. The CDR3 region has the DNA TGTGCCAGCAGCGACACAGGAACTAACTATGGCTACACCTTC.

This chain uses TRBV19 with TRBJ1-2; D call uncertain. This CDR3 is 12 amino acids long. In germline, CDR1 is LNHDA, CDR2 SQIVND (reference sequence). The V end was cut by 9 bases, the J end by 2 bases, with 10 bases between. CDR3 amino acids: CASTAQNYGYTF. For the CDR3, the DNA is TGTGCCAGCACAGCCCAGAACTATGGCTACACCTTC.

The rearrangement links TRBV2 to TRBJ1-6; no clear D. Trimming cost V 5 bases and J 0 bases, with 8 bases left between them. The CDR3 totals 15 residues. Germline V gene lookup returns CDR1 SNHLY and CDR2 FYNNEI. The CDR3 region is CASSRGSSYNSPLHF. As DNA, the CDR3 is TGTGCCAGCAGTCGAGGAAGCTCCTATAATTCACCCCTCCACTTT.

This chain connects TRBV18 to TRBJ2-7; 10 nucleotides match TRBD2. Germline lookup yields CDR1 KGHSH and CDR2 LQKENI. The CDR3 loop spans 15 amino acids. V was pared by 8 bases and J by 1 base, with 8 bases of the junction left unmatched. CDR3 loop: CASLRDSGGSYEQYF. The CDR3 region has the DNA TGTGCCAGCCTTCGGGATAGCGGGGGGTCCTACGAGCAGTACTTC. Full variable domain (missing parts from reference TRBV18 and TRBJ2-7): NAGVMQNPRHLVRRRGQEARLRCSPMKGHSHVYWYRQLPEEGLKFMVYLQKENIIDESGMPKERFSAEFPKEGPSILRIQQVVRGDSAAYFCASLRDSGGSYEQYFGPGTRLTVT.

The genes are TRBV18 and TRBJ1-3; D remains unclear. CDR3 length: 13 residues. Looked up from germline, CDR1 is KGHSH and CDR2 is LQKENI. Trimming pared 5 bases from V and 3 bases from J, leaving 8 bases between. CDR3 nucleotides: TGTGCCAGCTCAATGGGCTTTGGAAACACCATATATTTT. It codes for CASSMGFGNTIYF.

The genes are TRBV5-4 and TRBJ2-7, with TRBD2 matching 11 bases. Germline values: CDR1 SGHNT, CDR2 YYREEE (reference sequence). The trim removed 1 base at V and 0 bases at J, leaving 12 bases unmatched. This CDR3 contains 19 residues. CDR3 sequence: CASSLLGLAGGRSSYEQYF. The CDR3 bases are TGTGCCAGCAGCTTGCTTGGGCTAGCGGGGGGTCGTAGCTCCTACGAGCAGTACTTC.

Here the CDR3 reads CASSDSLDYGYTF. DNA for the CDR3: TGCGCCAGCAGTGATTCTCTCGACTATGGCTACACCTTC. The chain employs TRBV10-1 and TRBJ1-2, with D uncertain. V lost 3 bases, J lost 3 bases, and 8 bases lay in between. The CDR3 is made up of 13 amino acids. Per germline, CDR1 WNHNN and CDR2 SYGVQD (reference sequence).

This sequence joins TRBV6-2 or TRBV6-3 and TRBJ2-7; D is ambiguous. Germline V gives CDR1 MNHEY, CDR2 SVGEGT. V was clipped by 2 bases and J by 2 bases, with 10 bases between them. CDR3 size: 14 residues. In nucleotides, the CDR3 is TGTGCCAGCAGTTACAAATCTTCAGCCTACGAGCAGTACTTC. Encoded protein: CASSYKSSAYEQYF.

In DNA, the CDR3 is TGCGCCAGCAGCTTGGGTGGGGCGAGCACAGATACGCAGTATTTT. The encoded protein is CASSLGGASTDTQYF. The chain combines TRBV5-1 with TRBJ2-3; a weak D match, TRBD1 (5 bases). The CDR3 totals 15 residues. The germline V gene encodes CDR1 SGHRS and CDR2 YFSETQ. Deletions cut 0 bases from V and 0 bases from J, with 8 bases between.

This chain joins TRBV5-5 and TRBJ1-6, with 8 bases identical to TRBD1. Germline V gene data show CDR1 as SGHKS and CDR2 as YYEKEE (reference sequence). This CDR3 has 15 amino acids. V was pared by 2 bases and J by 5 bases, with 3 bases of the junction left unmatched. The CDR3 sequence: CASSFLDRDNSPLHF. In DNA form, the CDR3 reads TGTGCCAGCAGCTTCCTGGACAGGGATAATTCACCCCTCCACTTT. Full variable domain (missing parts from reference TRBV5-5 and TRBJ1-6): DAGVTQSPTHLIKTRGQQVTLRCSPISGHKSVSWYQQVLGQGPQFIFQYYEKEERGRGNFPDRFSARQFPNYSSELNVNALLLGDSALYLCASSFLDRDNSPLHFGNGTRLTVT.

The chain recombines TRBV3-1 (or the pseudogene TRBV3-2) with TRBJ1-2, with 7 nucleotides matching TRBD1. The CDR3 extends over 15 amino acids. Germline V gives CDR1 LGHDT, CDR2 YNNKEL (reference sequence). J was trimmed by 4 bases and V by 4 bases; bases with no gene match: 9. CDR3 DNA: TGTGCCAGCAGCCTTTACATCGACAGGGTCTATGGCTACACCTTC. Its protein product is CASSLYIDRVYGYTF.